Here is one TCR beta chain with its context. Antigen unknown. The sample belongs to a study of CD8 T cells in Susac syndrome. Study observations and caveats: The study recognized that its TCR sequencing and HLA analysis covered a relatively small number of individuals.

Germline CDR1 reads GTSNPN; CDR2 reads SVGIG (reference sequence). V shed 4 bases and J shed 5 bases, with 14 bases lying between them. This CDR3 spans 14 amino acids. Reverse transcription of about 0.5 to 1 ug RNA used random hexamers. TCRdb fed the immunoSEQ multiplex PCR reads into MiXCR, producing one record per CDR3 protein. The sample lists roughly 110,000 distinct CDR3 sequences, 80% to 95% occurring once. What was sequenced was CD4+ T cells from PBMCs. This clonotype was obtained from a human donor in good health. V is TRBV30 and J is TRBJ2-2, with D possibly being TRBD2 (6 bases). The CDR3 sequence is CAWKVRGGTGELFF. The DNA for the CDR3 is TGTGCCTGGAAAGTGAGGGGAGGAACCGGGGAGCTGTTTTTT.